The clone carrying this T cell receptor beta chain was detected many times. No antigen is known for it. This sample was taken from a study of Graves' ophthalmopathy and Graves' hyperthyroidism. Study summary: Peripheral blood was collected at initial diagnosis, before any treatment.

The study, taken as a whole, reports: Using 13 signatures, a model distinguished ophthalmopathy from stable hyperthyroidism, reaching around 90% sensitivity and 81.08% specificity. A majority of expanded thyroid clonotypes exceeding 0.001 frequency were likewise present in blood.

TCR beta CDR3 amplification used RNA transcripts. HTBI-primed RT-PCR formed the first round, and a multiplex PCR formed the second. TCRdb re-called the multiplex PCR reads through MiXCR, storing one row per CDR3 protein. The sample carries hundreds of thousands of distinct CDR3 sequences, around 14% recorded once. V lost 1 base, J lost 4 bases, and 7 bases lay in between. Germline-derived CDR1 and CDR2 are MNHEY and SVGAGI. CDR3 length: 13 amino acids. Pregnant or lactating patients and those with other autoimmune diseases or uncontrolled infections were excluded. The receptor's source is a young woman with Graves' ophthalmopathy. Sequenced sample: blood. The V and J genes are TRBV6-5 and TRBJ2-5; D call uncertain. For the CDR3, the DNA is TGTGCCAGCAGTTACTTGGAGACAGAGACCCAGTACTTC. Its protein is CASSYLETETQYF.